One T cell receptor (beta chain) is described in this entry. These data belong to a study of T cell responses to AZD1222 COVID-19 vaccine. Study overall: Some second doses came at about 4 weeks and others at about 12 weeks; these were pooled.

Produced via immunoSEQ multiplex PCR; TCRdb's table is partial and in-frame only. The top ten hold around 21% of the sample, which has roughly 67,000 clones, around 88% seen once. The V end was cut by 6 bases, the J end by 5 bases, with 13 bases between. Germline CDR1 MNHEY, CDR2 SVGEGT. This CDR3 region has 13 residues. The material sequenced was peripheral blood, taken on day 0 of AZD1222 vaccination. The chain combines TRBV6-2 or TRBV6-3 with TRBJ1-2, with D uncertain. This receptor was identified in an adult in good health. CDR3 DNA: TGTGCCAGCAGCTCACCGGGGAGGTATGGCTACACCTTC. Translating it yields CASSSPGRYGYTF.